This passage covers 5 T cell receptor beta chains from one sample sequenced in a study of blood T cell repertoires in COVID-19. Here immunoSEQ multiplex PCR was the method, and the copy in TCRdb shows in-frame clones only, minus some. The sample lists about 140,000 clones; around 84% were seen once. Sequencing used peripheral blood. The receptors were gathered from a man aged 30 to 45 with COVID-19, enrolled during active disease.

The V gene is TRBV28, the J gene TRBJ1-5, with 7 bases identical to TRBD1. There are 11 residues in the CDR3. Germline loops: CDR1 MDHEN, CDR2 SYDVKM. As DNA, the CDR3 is TGTAGAACAGGGGCAGGTCAGCCCCAGCATTTT. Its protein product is CRTGAGQPQHF.

This chain's CDR3 is CASSSGLAGANTGELFF. CDR3 DNA sequence: TGTGCCAGTAGTTCGGGACTAGCGGGAGCGAACACCGGGGAGCTGTTTTTT. J is TRBJ2-2 and V is TRBV19; 14 nucleotides align to TRBD2. J lost 0 bases, V lost 5 bases, and 2 bases had no gene match. Germline V gene sequence: CDR1 LNHDA, CDR2 SQIVND (reference sequence). The CDR3 is made up of 17 amino acids.

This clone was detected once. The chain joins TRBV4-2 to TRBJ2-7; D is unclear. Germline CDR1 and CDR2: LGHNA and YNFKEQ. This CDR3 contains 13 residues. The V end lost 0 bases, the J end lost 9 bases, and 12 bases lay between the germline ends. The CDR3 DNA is TGTGCCAGCAGCCAAGATGTAGGTCAGCGGCAGTACTTC. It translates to CASSQDVGQRQYF.

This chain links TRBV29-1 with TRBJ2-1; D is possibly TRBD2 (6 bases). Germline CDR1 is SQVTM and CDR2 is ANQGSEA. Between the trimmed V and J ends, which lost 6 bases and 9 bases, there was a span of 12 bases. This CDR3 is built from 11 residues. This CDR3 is CSVRQGGEQFF. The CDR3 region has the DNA TGCAGCGTACGGCAGGGAGGTGAGCAGTTCTTC.

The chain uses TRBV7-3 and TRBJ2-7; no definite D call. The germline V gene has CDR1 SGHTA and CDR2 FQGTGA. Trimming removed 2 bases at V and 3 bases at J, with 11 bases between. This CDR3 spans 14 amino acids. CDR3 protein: CASSLEAGDYEQYF. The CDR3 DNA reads TGTGCCAGCAGCTTAGAGGCCGGAGACTACGAGCAGTACTTC.